This T cell receptor beta chain was sequenced during a study of OX40 agonist ivuxolimab in advanced cancers. Profiled with immunoSEQ multiplex PCR; TCRdb holds only in-frame clones, not every one. The table has roughly 80,000 clones, roughly 84% seen once. V was shortened by 5 bases and J by 3 bases, with 15 bases between the two germline ends. The CDR3 sequence is 16 residues long. Germline lookup yields CDR1 SGHRS and CDR2 YFSETQ. The material sequenced was CD4+ or CD8+ T cells sorted from blood, taken in a trial of the OX40 agonist ivuxolimab. This TCR was recovered from an adult with an advanced solid tumor such as melanoma, head and neck, liver or kidney cancer. The rearrangement links TRBV5-1 to TRBJ2-6, with D unclear. The CDR3 loop is CASSRHGLSGANVLTF. CDR3 nucleotide sequence: TGCGCCAGCAGTCGGCATGGGCTGAGTGGGGCCAACGTCCTGACTTTC.